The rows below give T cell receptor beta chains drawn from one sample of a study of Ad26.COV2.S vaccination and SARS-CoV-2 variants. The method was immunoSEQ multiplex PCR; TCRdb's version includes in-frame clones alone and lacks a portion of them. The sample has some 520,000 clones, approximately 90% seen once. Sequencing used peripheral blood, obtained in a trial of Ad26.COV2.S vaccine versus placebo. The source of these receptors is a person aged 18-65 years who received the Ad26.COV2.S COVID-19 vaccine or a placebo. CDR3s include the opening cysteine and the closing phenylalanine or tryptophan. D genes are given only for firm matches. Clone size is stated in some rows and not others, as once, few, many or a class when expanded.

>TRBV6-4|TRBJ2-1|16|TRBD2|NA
CASSEITSGRFNEQFF
TGTGCCAGCAGTGAGATAACTAGCGGGAGGTTCAATGAGCAGTTCTTC
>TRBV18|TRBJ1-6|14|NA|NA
CASSPSLGNSPLHF
TGTGCCAGCTCACCTTCACTGGGGAATTCACCCCTCCACTTT
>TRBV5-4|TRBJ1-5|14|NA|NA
CASSFQGSNQPQHF
TGTGCCAGCAGCTTTCAGGGGAGCAATCAGCCCCAGCATTTT
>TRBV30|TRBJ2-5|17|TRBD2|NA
CAWTTGTSGRALETQYF
TGTGCCTGGACCACCGGGACTAGCGGGAGGGCCTTGGAGACCCAGTACTTC
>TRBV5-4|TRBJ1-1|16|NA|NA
CASSLGGDLRGSEAFF
TGTGCCAGCAGCTTGGGTGGAGACCTAAGAGGATCTGAAGCTTTCTTT
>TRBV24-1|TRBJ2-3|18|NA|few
CATSDPGTASLGTDTQYF
TGTGCCACCAGTGATCCCGGGACCGCCAGTTTGGGCACAGATACGCAGTATTTT
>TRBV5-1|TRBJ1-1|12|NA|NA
CASSGVNTEAFF
TGCGCCAGCAGTGGAGTGAACACTGAAGCTTTCTTT
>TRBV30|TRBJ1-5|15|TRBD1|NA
CAWNIGTGGNQPQHF
TGTGCCTGGAACATTGGGACAGGGGGGAATCAGCCCCAGCATTTT
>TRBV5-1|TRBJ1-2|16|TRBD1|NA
CASRIETGARGYGYTF
TGCGCCAGCAGGATTGAAACAGGGGCAAGAGGCTATGGCTACACCTTC
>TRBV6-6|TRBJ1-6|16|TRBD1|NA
CASSYHRDRGRSPLHF
TGTGCCAGCAGTTACCACCGAGACAGGGGGCGTTCACCCCTCCACTTT
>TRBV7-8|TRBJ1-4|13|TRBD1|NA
CASSYRDRGKLFF
TGTGCCAGCAGCTACCGGGACAGAGGGAAACTGTTTTTT
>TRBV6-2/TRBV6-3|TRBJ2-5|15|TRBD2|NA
CASSERLAGKETQYF
TGTGCCAGCAGCGAAAGACTAGCGGGTAAAGAGACCCAGTACTTC
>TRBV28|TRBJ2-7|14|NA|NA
CASSTLGVGNEQYF
TGTGCCAGCAGTACCCTTGGGGTGGGAAACGAGCAGTACTTC
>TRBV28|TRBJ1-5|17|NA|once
CASSKFFRGLSNQPQHF
TGTGCCAGCAGTAAATTCTTCAGAGGACTGAGCAATCAGCCCCAGCATTTT
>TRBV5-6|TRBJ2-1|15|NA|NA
CASSLDGTRYNEQFF
TGTGCCAGCAGCTTGGACGGGACAAGATACAATGAGCAGTTCTTC
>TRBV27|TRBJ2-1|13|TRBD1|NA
CASSRTGGYEQFF
TGTGCCAGCAGCCGGACAGGGGGTTATGAGCAGTTCTTC
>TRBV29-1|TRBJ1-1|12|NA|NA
CSVVEPYTEAFF
TGCAGCGTTGTTGAGCCCTACACTGAAGCTTTCTTT
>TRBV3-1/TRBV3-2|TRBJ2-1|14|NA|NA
CASSQSGESNEQFF
TGTGCCAGCAGCCAATCGGGAGAATCCAATGAGCAGTTCTTC
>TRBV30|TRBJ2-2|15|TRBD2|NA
CAWTPGLVGSGELFF
TGTGCCTGGACTCCGGGACTAGTCGGTTCCGGGGAGCTGTTTTTT
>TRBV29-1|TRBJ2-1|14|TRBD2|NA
CSVTAGGSYNEQFF
TGCAGCGTGACAGCGGGAGGGTCCTACAATGAGCAGTTCTTC
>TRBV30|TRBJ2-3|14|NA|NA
CAWSSFRSTDTQYF
TGTGCCTGGAGTTCTTTCCGTAGCACAGATACGCAGTATTTT
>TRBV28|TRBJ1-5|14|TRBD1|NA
CASSTGTGTQPQHF
TGTGCCAGCAGCACGGGGACAGGGACTCAGCCCCAGCATTTT
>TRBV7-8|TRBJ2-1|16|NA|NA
CASSQARPSFSNEQFF
TGTGCCAGCAGCCAAGCTAGGCCTAGTTTTAGCAATGAGCAGTTCTTC
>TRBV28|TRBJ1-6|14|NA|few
CASSTRAIGSPLHF
TGTGCCAGCAGTACTCGGGCCATTGGGTCACCCCTCCACTTT
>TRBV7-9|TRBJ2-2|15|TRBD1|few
CASSSGQGNTGELFF
TGTGCCAGCAGCTCCGGACAGGGAAACACCGGGGAGCTGTTTTTT
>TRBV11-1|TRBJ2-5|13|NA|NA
CASSFGAGETQYF
TGTGCCAGCAGCTTTGGTGCGGGAGAGACCCAGTACTTC
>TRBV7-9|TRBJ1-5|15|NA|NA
CASSQDAVSNQPQHF
TGTGCCAGCAGCCAAGACGCGGTTAGCAATCAGCCCCAGCATTTT
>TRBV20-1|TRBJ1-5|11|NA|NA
CSARGDQPQHF
TGCAGTGCTAGAGGAGATCAGCCCCAGCATTTT
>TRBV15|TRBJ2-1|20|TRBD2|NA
CATSSTRTSGRLGRRGEQFF
TGTGCCACCAGCAGCACCCGGACTAGCGGGAGGCTCGGGCGTAGGGGTGAGCAGTTCTTC
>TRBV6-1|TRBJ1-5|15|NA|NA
CASSEGRLPNQPQHF
TGTGCCAGCAGTGAAGGTAGACTGCCCAATCAGCCCCAGCATTTT
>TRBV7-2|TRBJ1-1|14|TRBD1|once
CASSQTGTGGFAFF
TGTGCCAGCAGCCAAACCGGGACAGGGGGCTTCGCTTTCTTT